These 25 T cell receptor beta chains originate from one sample sequenced in a study of shared clonotypes between healthy human individuals. Repertoires were generated with immunoSEQ multiplex PCR, while TCRdb's copy carries only in-frame clones and drops some. The sample lists some 2.4 million clones, 80% to 95% occurring once. The sample taken for sequencing was naive CD4+ T cells from PBMCs. Subset noted: CD45RA+ positively selected. The origin of the receptors is a man younger than 30 in good health. Some clones in this sample may be carry-over from other donors' samples.

The chain uses TRBV29-1 and TRBJ2-1; D unresolved. Germline assignment: CDR1 SQVTM and CDR2 ANQGSEA. V was cut by 0 bases and J by 0 bases, with 9 bases left in between. The CDR3 totals 15 residues. The CDR3 loop reads CSVEDTARSYNEQFF. The CDR3, as DNA: TGCAGCGTTGAAGATACGGCTCGCTCCTACAATGAGCAGTTCTTC.

The sample holds one count of this clone. Other DNA sequences in the same sample also yield this CDR3. The chain uses TRBV5-1 and TRBJ1-1; D uncertain. Germline CDR1 is SGHRS and CDR2 is YFSETQ. Trimming removed 2 bases at V and 0 bases at J, with 11 bases between. There are 15 residues in the CDR3. This chain's CDR3 is CASSFTGTMNTEAFF. The CDR3 nucleotides are TGCGCCAGCAGCTTCACCGGAACCATGAACACTGAAGCTTTCTTT. The complete variable domain, with remaining parts taken from reference TRBV5-1 and TRBJ1-1, reads KAGVTQTPRYLIKTRGQQVTLSCSPISGHRSVSWYQQTPGQGLQFLFEYFSETQRNKGNFPGRFSGRQFSNSRSEMNVSTLELGDSALYLCASSFTGTMNTEAFFGQGTRLTVV.

This chain joins TRBV9 and TRBJ2-2; possibly TRBD1 or TRBD2 for D (5 bases each). In germline, CDR1 is SGDLS, CDR2 YYNGEE. V lost 2 bases and J lost 4, with 15 bases in between. The CDR3 is 16 residues long. CDR3 residues: CASSVRSVGGTGELFF. CDR3 nucleotides: TGTGCCAGCAGCGTTCGGAGCGTTGGGGGCACCGGGGAGCTGTTTTTT.

V usage is TRBV5-4 and J usage is TRBJ2-1; 7 nucleotides agree with TRBD1. CDR3 size: 14 residues. Germline V lookup: CDR1 SGHNT, CDR2 YYREEE (reference sequence). With V trimmed by 4 bases and J by 4 bases, 5 bases remained unmatched. The CDR3 here is CASSPRDSYNEQFF. The CDR3 nucleotides read TGTGCCAGCAGCCCCCGGGACAGTTACAATGAGCAGTTCTTC.

The chain has TRBV5-6 and TRBJ1-5, with TRBD1 identical over 8 bases. Germline V gene sequence: CDR1 SGHDT, CDR2 YYEEEE. This CDR3 is 18 amino acids long. The J segment lost 2 bases and the V segment lost 4 bases, leaving 14 bases of the junction unmatched. The CDR3 DNA is TGTGCCAGCAGCCGGAGGACAGGGATGCCGGGTGGCAATCAGCCCCAGCATTTT. Translation: CASSRRTGMPGGNQPQHF.

The chain joins TRBV10-2 to TRBJ2-1; TRBD2 matches at 12 bases. This CDR3 contains 15 residues. The germline gives CDR1 WSHSY, CDR2 SAAADI. Trimming cost V 4 bases and J 8 bases; bases outside gene matches: 6. CDR3 coding DNA: TGCGCCAGCAGTGTTTACCTAGCGGGAGGGGATGAGCAGTTCTTC. It yields the protein CASSVYLAGGDEQFF.

The rearrangement links TRBV29-1 to TRBJ1-1; D is undetermined. The CDR3 is 11 amino acids. Trimming cost V 4 bases and J 4 bases, with 7 bases left between them. Germline V gives CDR1 SQVTM, CDR2 ANQGSEA. The CDR3 region is CSVVSPTEAFF. Here the CDR3 DNA reads TGCAGCGTTGTCTCCCCCACTGAAGCTTTCTTT.

This chain uses TRBV14 with TRBJ2-1; TRBD2 matches at 10 bases. The CDR3 covers 16 residues. CDR1 and CDR2 (germline): SGHDN, FVKESK. V was clipped by 2 bases and J by 0 bases; unmatched bases: 1. The CDR3 DNA is TGTGCCAGCAGCCAATTAGCGGGAGGCTCCTACAATGAGCAGTTCTTC. This translates into CASSQLAGGSYNEQFF.

Here the CDR3 DNA reads TGTGCCAGCAGCCCCCAGTTTAACGCCGGGGAGCTGTTTTTT. Protein: CASSPQFNAGELFF. The chain couples TRBV9 to TRBJ2-2; D gene ambiguous. This CDR3 is built from 14 residues. Germline V lookup: CDR1 SGDLS, CDR2 YYNGEE. The V and J ends lost 4 bases and 6 bases respectively, with 13 bases between them.

The chain links TRBV19 to TRBJ1-5; D may be TRBD1 (5 bases). The CDR3 totals 16 residues. CDR1 LNHDA and CDR2 SQIVND come from the germline V gene (reference sequence). Between the trimmed V and J ends, which lost 3 bases and 6 bases, there was a span of 18 bases. The CDR3 coding sequence is TGTGCCAGTAGTATGAGGGACCAGAGGTGGGGTCAGCCCCAGCATTTT. Residues: CASSMRDQRWGQPQHF.

For this clone: Other DNA sequences from this sample encode an identical CDR3 as well. The chain employs TRBV7-9 and TRBJ2-5; TRBD1 agrees at 9 bases. CDR1 and CDR2 (germline): SEHNR, FQNEAQ (reference sequence). The junction had 1 base not matched to a gene; V was cut back by 3 bases and J by 5 bases. This CDR3 has 13 amino acids. CDR3 DNA sequence: TGTGCCAGCAGCTTGGGGACAGGGGAGACCCAGTACTTC. This translates into CASSLGTGETQYF.

The sample holds one count of this clone. This chain uses TRBV23-1 with TRBJ2-5, with D uncertain. TRBV23-1 is known as an ORF, though its function is uncertain. This CDR3 is built from 14 residues. Trimming removed 0 bases at V and 2 bases at J, with 7 bases between. The CDR3 DNA reads as TGCGCCAGCAGTCAATCGGGTGAGCAAGAGACCCAGTACTTC. This translates into CASSQSGEQETQYF.

The rearrangement joins TRBV30 to TRBJ2-7; perhaps D is TRBD1 or TRBD2 (5 bases each). There are 14 residues in the CDR3. V lost 5 bases and J lost 2, with 16 bases in between. Germline CDR1 and CDR2: GTSNPN and SVGIG (reference sequence). The CDR3 DNA follows: TGTGCCTGGGTTACCGGGACGACAGCCTACGAGCAGTACTTC. This gives the protein CAWVTGTTAYEQYF.

This chain links TRBV6-4 with TRBJ2-7; D is perhaps TRBD2 (5 bases). CDR1 and CDR2 from the germline V gene are MRHNA and SNTAGT. The CDR3 runs 17 residues. V was shortened by 2 bases and J by 3 bases, with 20 bases between the two germline ends. CDR3 sequence reads: CASSDPYPRRAGYEQYF. The CDR3 DNA reads TGTGCCAGCAGTGACCCTTACCCGCGGCGGGCCGGCTACGAGCAGTACTTC.

V is TRBV5-1 and J is TRBJ1-1; D may be TRBD1 (5 bases). V was trimmed by 4 bases and J by 1 base, leaving 14 bases between them. Germline CDR1 and CDR2: SGHRS and YFSETQ. CDR3 length equals 15 residues. The CDR3 nucleotides read TGCGCCAGCAGCCCCGTCGGGGCAGGGAACACTGAAGCTTTCTTT. It is translated as CASSPVGAGNTEAFF.

This clone was observed a single time. The chain is built from TRBV9 and TRBJ2-2; possibly TRBD2 for D (6 bases). The germline CDR1 and CDR2 sequences are SGDLS and YYNGEE. V lost 2 bases and J lost 6, with 35 bases in between. There are 22 residues in the CDR3. The CDR3 loop reads CASSVSRRWSYRPRLGAGELFF. CDR3 DNA sequence: TGTGCCAGCAGCGTCTCGCGTCGATGGTCGTATCGGCCGAGACTAGGGGCCGGGGAGCTGTTTTTT.

V is TRBV10-3 and J is TRBJ1-4, with a weak D call TRBD1 (5 bases). Trimming removed 0 bases from V and 4 bases from J, with 9 bases in between. Germline values: CDR1 ENHRY, CDR2 SYGVKD. The length of the CDR3 is 15 residues. CDR3 sequence (DNA): TGTGCCATCAGTGAGTCTCGGGGGATTAATGAAAAACTGTTTTTT. This codes for CAISESRGINEKLFF.

V gene TRBV11-2 combines with J gene TRBJ2-7; D is unclear. The V end was cut by 3 bases, the J end by 9 bases, with 21 bases between. Per the germline V gene, CDR1 is SGHAT and CDR2 is FQNNGV. The CDR3 is made up of 15 amino acids. Written as DNA, the CDR3 is TGTGCCAGCAGCTTGGGGTCGGCCGGGCCGACTGGGCAGTACTTC. This sequence encodes CASSLGSAGPTGQYF.

J is TRBJ1-3 and V is TRBV5-1; D is uncertain. The CDR3 has 13 amino acids. Deletions cut 0 bases from V and 8 bases from J, with 9 bases between. Per germline, CDR1 SGHRS and CDR2 YFSETQ. CDR3 region: CASSLGALDTIYF. The CDR3 nucleotides are TGCGCCAGCAGCTTGGGGGCCCTGGACACCATATATTTT.

In its sample, this clone was seen once. This chain uses TRBV19 with TRBJ1-1; TRBD1 matches at 8 bases. The V gene's germline CDR1 is LNHDA and CDR2 SQIVND (reference sequence). V was pared by 5 bases and J by 4 bases, with 6 bases of the junction left unmatched. The CDR3 runs 14 residues. The CDR3 DNA follows: TGTGCCAGTAGTCTCGACAGGGGCGGCACTGAAGCTTTCTTT. Its protein is CASSLDRGGTEAFF.

This rearrangement joins TRBV5-4 to TRBJ2-5, with D tentatively TRBD2 (6 bases). Germline loops: CDR1 SGHNT, CDR2 YYREEE (reference sequence). V lost 0 bases, J lost 5 bases, and 14 bases lay in between. The length of the CDR3 is 15 residues. In DNA, the CDR3 is TGTGCCAGCAGCTTGGCCAAGGCGGGAAGGGAGACCCAGTACTTC. Residues: CASSLAKAGRETQYF.

The chain carries TRBV7-8 and TRBJ2-2; D is possibly TRBD1 or TRBD2 (5 bases each). The germline V gene has CDR1 SGHVS and CDR2 FQNEAQ. Between the trimmed V and J ends, which lost 1 base and 5 bases, there was a span of 11 bases. The CDR3 runs to 15 residues. The DNA for the CDR3 is TGTGCCAGCAGCTTAGTTCGGGGCCTGACCGGGGAGCTGTTTTTT. As protein: CASSLVRGLTGELFF.

CDR3 protein: CASSVAVSQWDGELFF. The CDR3 nucleotides read TGTGCCAGCAGCGTAGCCGTTTCCCAGTGGGACGGGGAGCTGTTTTTT. V usage is TRBV9 and J usage is TRBJ2-2; D is undetermined. Germline CDR1 reads SGDLS; CDR2 reads YYNGEE. The CDR3 runs 16 residues. Trimming stripped 0 bases from V and 7 bases from J, with 16 bases between.

This chain connects TRBV6-6 to TRBJ1-6, with no clear D. Trimming left V 0 bases short and J 9 bases short, with 6 bases between. Germline V gene lookup returns CDR1 MNHNY and CDR2 SVGAGI (reference sequence). This CDR3 is 13 amino acids long. As DNA, the CDR3 is TGTGCCAGCAGTTACTCACGCCTTTCACCCCTCCACTTT. It translates to CASSYSRLSPLHF.

The J gene is TRBJ2-5, the V gene TRBV28; 7 positions agree with TRBD2. The CDR3 runs to 16 residues. The germline V gene has CDR1 MDHEN and CDR2 SYDVKM. V lost 6 bases to trimming and J lost 2 bases; unmatched junction nucleotides: 12. CDR3 coding DNA: TGTGCCAGCAGCCTCGCGGCGCTAGCGGTACAAGAGACCCAGTACTTC. Translation: CASSLAALAVQETQYF.